This entry features one TCR beta chain sequence. The PCR was carried out with 60 Vbeta primers and 13 Jbeta primers. The method was immunoSEQ multiplex PCR; TCRdb's version includes in-frame clones alone and lacks a portion of them. Of just over 150,000 clones listed, around 84% are singletons. These data belong to a study of cytomegalovirus exposure and HLA in healthy donors. This CDR3 region has 15 residues. With V trimmed by 6 bases and J by 3 bases, 6 bases remained unmatched. In germline, CDR1 is SGHTA, CDR2 FQGNSA. The J gene is TRBJ2-3, the V gene TRBV7-2; TRBD2 matches at 10 bases. The sequenced sample consisted of PBMCs. This TCR came from a young man in good health and CMV-seropositive. The CDR3 is CASRASGGGTDTQYF. CDR3 DNA: TGTGCCAGCAGAGCTAGCGGGGGTGGAACAGATACGCAGTATTTT. The variable domain in full, with the rest retrieved from reference TRBV7-2 and TRBJ2-3, is GAGVSQSPSNKVTEKGKDVELRCDPISGHTALYWYRQSLGQGLEFLIYFQGNSAPDKSGLPSDRFSAERTGGSVSTLTIQRTQQEDSAVYLCASRASGGGTDTQYFGPGTRLTVL.